Only a few counts were recorded for the clone carrying this T cell receptor (beta chain). This record belongs to a study of blood T cell repertoires in COVID-19. Study-wide background: Nucleic acid was either cDNA or gDNA, and it came from T cells, B-cell-depleted T cells, or PBMCs.

The V end lost 1 base, the J end lost 8 bases, and 11 bases lay between the germline ends. This CDR3 region has 13 residues. Germline CDR1 and CDR2: SGHTA and FQGNSA. The authors' processing: Reference gene primer amplification in the assay estimated nucleated cell counts. Repertoires were generated with immunoSEQ multiplex PCR, while TCRdb's copy carries only in-frame clones and drops some. V, J and clone size reflect that table, while D and trimming were determined from the DNA. The data show about 370,000 clones, roughly 90% seen once. The source of this sequence is a man between 18 and 35 years old with active or convalescent COVID-19. The sample taken for sequencing was peripheral blood. This chain connects TRBV7-2 to TRBJ1-2, with D possibly matching TRBD1 (6 bases). This chain's CDR3 is CASSLGQVNGYTF. CDR3 coding DNA: TGTGCCAGCAGCTTAGGACAGGTTAACGGCTACACCTTC.